The rows below give T cell receptor beta chains drawn from one sample of a study of T cells in Graves' hyperthyroidism and ophthalmopathy. TCRdb recomputed calls from the multiplex PCR reads with MiXCR, one row per CDR3 protein. The table records more than 300,000 distinct CDR3 sequences, roughly 18% of them present only once. The specimen sequenced was blood. The receptors come from a man in his late teens or twenties with Graves' ophthalmopathy. Each CDR3 is given with its conserved first and last residue. The D gene is left open where the match is weak. Only part of the rows carry a size: once, few, many, or a class if the clone is expanded.

few	TRBV3-1	-	TRBJ2-7	12	CASSQRTYEQYF	TGTGCCAGCAGCCAACGGACCTACGAGCAGTACTTC
-	TRBV28	-	TRBJ2-3	14	CASSPWDSTDTQYF	TGTGCCAGCAGTCCCTGGGACAGCACAGATACGCAGTATTTT
many	TRBV5-1	-	TRBJ2-7	12	CASSLIGGEQYF	TGCGCCAGCAGCTTGATAGGGGGGGAGCAGTACTTC
-	TRBV6-1	-	TRBJ1-1	13	CASTGRGNIGAFF	TGTGCCAGCACCGGACGAGGGAATATTGGAGCTTTCTTT
many	TRBV13	-	TRBJ1-1	12	CASTLLDAEAFF	TGTGCCAGCACCCTCCTGGACGCTGAAGCTTTCTTT
few	TRBV5-1	-	TRBJ1-1	15	CASSKYYNTGTEAFF	TGCGCCAGCAGCAAATACTATAACACAGGGACTGAAGCTTTCTTT
few	TRBV5-8	-	TRBJ2-5	14	CASSLTRSRETQYF	TGTGCCAGCAGCTTGACCCGTTCGAGGGAGACCCAGTACTTC
many	TRBV12-3/TRBV12-4	TRBD1	TRBJ2-1	15	CASSPPDRGINEQFF	TGTGCCAGCAGTCCCCCTGACAGGGGGATTAATGAGCAGTTCTTC
many	TRBV24-1	TRBD1	TRBJ2-1	14	CATSPRTGGNEQFF	TGTGCCACCAGCCCGAGGACAGGGGGAAATGAGCAGTTCTTC
many	TRBV20-1	-	TRBJ1-1	13	CSARVGGGTEAFF	TGCAGTGCTAGAGTAGGGGGGGGCACTGAAGCTTTCTTT
few	TRBV20-1	-	TRBJ2-1	11	CSARGVGEQFF	TGCAGTGCTAGGGGGGTAGGGGAGCAGTTCTTC
once	TRBV11-2	TRBD2	TRBJ2-7	16	CASSLPLAGGPGEQYF	TGTGCCAGCAGCCTCCCGCTAGCGGGGGGGCCTGGGGAGCAGTACTTC
few	TRBV25-1	-	TRBJ2-1	17	CASSESRGGGRAFEQFF	TGTGCCAGCAGTGAATCTCGAGGGGGGGGCCGGGCTTTTGAGCAGTTCTTC
many	TRBV13	-	TRBJ2-5	15	CASSLGRADQETQYF	TGTGCCAGCAGCTTAGGCCGGGCCGACCAAGAGACCCAGTACTTC
few	TRBV19	-	TRBJ1-2	14	CASSRTPAGDGYTF	TGTGCCAGTAGTAGGACGCCAGCGGGGGATGGCTACACCTTC
-	TRBV20-1	TRBD2	TRBJ2-1	15	CSAHGLAGGPGEQFF	TGCAGTGCCCATGGACTAGCGGGGGGGCCCGGTGAGCAGTTCTTC
many	TRBV2	-	TRBJ1-1	13	CASSDTGVAEAFF	TGTGCCAGCAGTGACACCGGAGTCGCTGAAGCTTTCTTT
many	TRBV7-2	-	TRBJ1-1	13	CASSFYRPNEAFF	TGTGCCAGCAGTTTCTACAGGCCCAATGAAGCTTTCTTT
many	TRBV6-2/TRBV6-3	TRBD1	TRBJ1-1	14	CASTMTGRNTEAFF	TGTGCCAGCACTATGACAGGGAGGAACACTGAAGCTTTCTTT
many	TRBV5-5	TRBD1	TRBJ1-4	14	CASSSGQLNEKLFF	TGTGCCAGCAGCTCGGGACAGCTTAATGAAAAACTGTTTTTT
few	TRBV29-1	-	TRBJ1-2	12	CSVDRQAYGYTF	TGCAGCGTTGACCGACAGGCCTATGGCTACACCTTC
few	TRBV6-1	TRBD2	TRBJ2-5	15	CATPRLAGLGETQYF	TGTGCCACCCCCAGACTAGCGGGCCTGGGAGAGACCCAGTACTTC
once	TRBV7-6	TRBD2	TRBJ2-1	13	CASSLALSGEQFF	TGTGCCAGCAGCTTAGCGCTTAGCGGGGAGCAGTTCTTC
few	TRBV4-1	-	TRBJ2-3	15	CASSPQERSTDTQYF	TGCGCCAGCAGCCCGCAGGAGAGATCCACAGATACGCAGTATTTT
-	TRBV18	TRBD1	TRBJ1-1	16	CASSPSGTAEVTEAFF	TGTGCCAGCTCACCTTCCGGGACAGCCGAAGTAACTGAAGCTTTCTTT
-	TRBV27	-	TRBJ2-4	17	CASISGGEGLAKNIQYF	TGTGCCAGCATTTCTGGGGGCGAGGGTCTAGCCAAAAACATTCAGTACTTC
-	TRBV4-1	TRBD2	TRBJ2-2	18	CASSQDRASGASTGELFF	TGCGCCAGCAGCCAAGATAGGGCCAGCGGGGCGTCCACCGGGGAGCTGTTTTTT
-	TRBV2	-	TRBJ1-2	13	CASSEGRSYGYTF	TGTGCCAGCAGCGAGGGGAGAAGCTATGGCTACACCTTC
-	TRBV5-1	-	TRBJ2-1	14	CASSTGNSYNEQFF	TGCGCCAGCAGTACAGGGAACTCCTACAATGAGCAGTTCTTC
-	TRBV12-3/TRBV12-4	-	TRBJ1-1	14	CTSSRAPMNTEAFF	TGTACCAGCAGTCGAGCCCCCATGAACACTGAAGCTTTCTTT
-	TRBV6-2/TRBV6-3	-	TRBJ1-4	15	CASSYSLGPGEKLFF	TGTGCCAGCAGTTACTCACTGGGCCCCGGTGAAAAACTGTTTTTT
many	TRBV14	-	TRBJ2-5	15	CASSSPGRLGETQYF	TGTGCCAGCAGCTCTCCGGGGAGGTTGGGGGAGACCCAGTACTTC
-	TRBV29-1	-	TRBJ1-4	12	CSVASGNEKLFF	TGCAGCGTTGCATCCGGGAATGAAAAACTGTTTTTT
many	TRBV27	-	TRBJ2-1	15	CASSLTAFSYNEQFF	TGTGCCAGCAGCCTAACAGCATTCTCCTACAATGAGCAGTTCTTC
many	TRBV4-1	-	TRBJ1-4	14	CASSQAPTNEKLFF	TGCGCCAGCAGCCAGGCACCAACTAATGAAAAACTGTTTTTT
few	TRBV19	-	TRBJ1-1	14	CASSMGQSNTEAFF	TGTGCCAGTAGTATGGGGCAATCGAACACTGAAGCTTTCTTT
few	TRBV6-1	-	TRBJ2-1	11	CASSPGIWKFF	TGTGCCAGCAGCCCTGGGATTTGGAAGTTCTTC
many	TRBV3-1	-	TRBJ1-6	13	CASQAGVNSPLHF	TGTGCCAGCCAGGCAGGGGTAAATTCACCCCTCCACTTT
few	TRBV6-1	TRBD1	TRBJ1-3	16	CASSPWTGGTGNTIYF	TGTGCCAGCAGCCCTTGGACAGGGGGTACTGGAAACACCATATATTTT
-	TRBV6-2/TRBV6-3	-	TRBJ1-6	14	CASSYAQANSPLHF	TGTGCCAGCAGTTACGCACAGGCTAATTCACCCCTCCACTTT
few	TRBV12-3/TRBV12-4	-	TRBJ1-3	15	CASSLVRVSGNTIYF	TGTGCCAGCAGTTTAGTCCGGGTCTCTGGAAACACCATATATTTT
few	TRBV27	-	TRBJ2-3	16	CASSLSAAPGTDTQYF	TGTGCCAGCAGTTTATCAGCGGCACCTGGCACAGATACGCAGTATTTT
few	TRBV27	-	TRBJ2-6	16	CASSLSVGPGANVLTF	TGTGCCAGCAGTTTATCAGTGGGGCCTGGGGCCAACGTCCTGACTTTC
few	TRBV18	-	TRBJ1-2	14	CASSPFGRDYGYTF	TGTGCCAGCTCACCCTTCGGGAGAGACTATGGCTACACCTTC
few	TRBV2	TRBD1	TRBJ1-6	13	CASERTGLESLHF	TGTGCCAGCGAGCGGACAGGGCTGGAGTCCCTCCACTTT
once	TRBV19	-	TRBJ1-5	12	CATSQGNQPQHF	TGTGCCACCTCACAGGGAAATCAGCCCCAGCATTTT
few	TRBV5-1	TRBD2	TRBJ2-3	19	CASSPTGGSGGPLTDTQYF	TGCGCCAGCAGCCCCACTGGAGGTAGCGGGGGACCCCTCACAGATACGCAGTATTTT